These T cell receptor beta chains were read from a single sample in a study of cytomegalovirus exposure and HLA in healthy donors. The method was immunoSEQ multiplex PCR; TCRdb's version includes in-frame clones alone and lacks a portion of them. The sample includes around 150,000 clones, 87% of them seen just once. The source material was PBMCs. The receptors originated from a woman under 40 in good health and CMV-seronegative. The CDR3 runs from the conserved cysteine through the conserved F or W. Each record gives: D gene, J gene, clone size, V gene, CDR3 protein, CDR3 DNA. The D gene is left open where the match is weak. Not every row has a clone size; where given, it reads once, few, many or a size class.

TRBD1 | TRBJ2-7 | - | TRBV15 | CATSPPRAGGGEQYF | TGTGCCACCAGCCCCCCGCGGGCAGGGGGCGGCGAGCAGTACTTC
TRBD2 | TRBJ2-3 | - | TRBV28 | CASTKLGLAATDTQYF | TGTGCCAGCACCAAACTGGGGCTAGCGGCCACAGATACGCAGTATTTT
- | TRBJ2-1 | - | TRBV11-2 | CASSPQSWSSYNEQFF | TGTGCCAGCAGCCCCCAGTCATGGAGCTCCTACAATGAGCAGTTCTTC
- | TRBJ1-1 | - | TRBV10-1 | CASSDLRRGVNTEAFF | TGCGCCAGCAGTGACCTTCGGAGAGGAGTGAACACTGAAGCTTTCTTT
- | TRBJ2-6 | - | TRBV4-3 | CASSQDGQSSGANVLTF | TGCGCCAGCAGCCAAGACGGACAGAGCTCTGGGGCCAACGTCCTGACTTTC
TRBD1 | TRBJ2-7 | - | TRBV28 | CASSSTGVKNEQYF | TGTGCCAGCAGTTCGACAGGGGTTAAGAACGAGCAGTACTTC
- | TRBJ1-5 | - | TRBV19 | CASSMTGPTNQPQHF | TGTGCCAGTAGTATGACAGGTCCAACAAATCAGCCCCAGCATTTT
TRBD1 | TRBJ1-5 | - | TRBV14 | CASSQDRQGLNQPQHF | TGTGCCAGCAGCCAAGATCGACAGGGACTCAATCAGCCCCAGCATTTT
- | TRBJ1-6 | - | TRBV14 | CASSQAQIFSPLHF | TGTGCCAGCAGCCAAGCCCAGATCTTTTCACCCCTCCACTTT
- | TRBJ2-2 | few | TRBV7-6 | CASSLSQGELFF | TGTGCCAGCAGCTTATCCCAGGGGGAGCTGTTTTTT
TRBD2 | TRBJ2-3 | - | TRBV19 | CASSMSGLAGTTDTQYF | TGTGCCAGTAGTATGTCGGGGCTAGCGGGAACCACAGATACGCAGTATTTT
- | TRBJ2-5 | - | TRBV9 | CASSVGGPGQETQYF | TGTGCCAGCAGCGTAGGGGGCCCCGGCCAAGAGACCCAGTACTTC
- | TRBJ2-2 | - | TRBV6-1 | CAGGSYTGELFF | TGTGCCGGGGGCAGCTACACCGGGGAGCTGTTTTTT
- | TRBJ2-3 | - | TRBV7-6 | CASSSLNSSSTDTQYF | TGTGCCAGCAGCTCCCTCAACAGCTCCAGCACAGATACGCAGTATTTT
TRBD2 | TRBJ2-3 | - | TRBV30 | CAWRLGGADTQYF | TGTGCCTGGAGACTTGGGGGGGCAGATACGCAGTATTTT
- | TRBJ2-7 | - | TRBV6-1 | CASREERVNYEQYF | TGTGCCAGCAGAGAGGAGCGGGTCAACTACGAGCAGTACTTC
TRBD2 | TRBJ2-1 | - | TRBV9 | CASSAGGSYNEQFF | TGTGCCAGCAGCGCGGGAGGCTCCTACAATGAGCAGTTCTTC
TRBD1 | TRBJ2-5 | - | TRBV7-6 | CASSLGDREQETQYF | TGTGCCAGCAGCTTAGGGGACAGGGAACAAGAGACCCAGTACTTC
- | TRBJ2-5 | - | TRBV18 | CASSFPPGQKETQYF | TGTGCCAGCTCATTCCCCCCTGGACAAAAAGAGACCCAGTACTTC
- | TRBJ1-5 | - | TRBV7-3 | CASSLWGQGTHSNQPQHF | TGTGCCAGCAGCTTATGGGGGCAGGGGACCCATAGCAATCAGCCCCAGCATTTT
- | TRBJ2-5 | - | TRBV27 | CASSLGSQETQYF | TGTGCCAGCAGTTTGGGCAGCCAAGAGACCCAGTACTTC
- | TRBJ2-3 | few | TRBV6-1 | CASSGSRDMVAQYF | TGTGCCAGCAGTGGGTCTCGAGATATGGTTGCGCAGTATTTT
TRBD2 | TRBJ2-2 | - | TRBV6-1 | CASSAGVGELFF | TGTGCCAGCAGCGCGGGAGTCGGGGAGCTGTTTTTT
TRBD2 | TRBJ2-1 | few | TRBV10-1 | CASSPGLAGGTNEQFF | TGCGCCAGCAGTCCCGGACTAGCGGGAGGTACCAATGAGCAGTTCTTC
TRBD1 | TRBJ1-6 | - | TRBV10-3 | CAIRTDRGGTPLHF | TGTGCCATCAGGACCGACAGGGGAGGGACACCCCTCCACTTT
- | TRBJ2-2 | - | TRBV5-1 | CASSLDSTGELFF | TGCGCCAGCAGCTTGGACTCCACCGGGGAGCTGTTTTTT
TRBD1 | TRBJ1-2 | - | TRBV11-2 | CASSLAGTGIYGYTF | TGTGCCAGCAGCTTAGCCGGGACAGGGATATATGGCTACACCTTC
- | TRBJ1-1 | few | TRBV7-6 | CASSLGRVDTEAFF | TGTGCCAGCAGCTTAGGCAGGGTGGACACTGAAGCTTTCTTT
TRBD2 | TRBJ2-7 | - | TRBV28 | CASTPGLASYEQYF | TGTGCCAGCACCCCCGGACTAGCGTCCTACGAGCAGTACTTC
TRBD1 | TRBJ1-1 | - | TRBV10-2 | CASRDRGITEAFF | TGCGCCAGCAGAGACAGGGGCATCACTGAAGCTTTCTTT
- | TRBJ1-2 | - | TRBV19 | CASSSRGGYTF | TGTGCCAGTAGTTCCAGGGGCGGCTACACCTTC
- | TRBJ1-2 | - | TRBV5-1 | CASRDGGATTYGYTF | TGCGCCAGCAGGGACGGGGGGGCAACAACTTATGGCTACACCTTC
- | TRBJ2-1 | - | TRBV7-8 | CASSHGPGLAINEQFF | TGTGCCAGCAGCCACGGGCCGGGTCTAGCAATTAATGAGCAGTTCTTC
TRBD1 | TRBJ2-7 | - | TRBV7-2 | CASSWSTGQGYEQYF | TGTGCCAGCAGCTGGAGCACGGGACAGGGGTACGAGCAGTACTTC
- | TRBJ1-1 | - | TRBV18 | CASSPSRGTEAFF | TGTGCCAGCTCACCATCCAGGGGCACTGAAGCTTTCTTT
- | TRBJ1-2 | many | TRBV7-8 | CASSLVSAGSNYGYTF | TGTGCCAGCAGCTTGGTGTCTGCAGGCTCAAACTATGGCTACACCTTC
TRBD1 | TRBJ2-7 | - | TRBV29-1 | CSVNSGQGGEQYF | TGCAGCGTAAACTCGGGACAGGGGGGCGAGCAGTACTTC
TRBD1 | TRBJ2-2 | - | TRBV10-3 | CAISGGQANTGELFF | TGTGCCATCAGTGGGGGACAGGCTAACACCGGGGAGCTGTTTTTT
- | TRBJ1-2 | - | TRBV27 | CASSFRGGPGYTF | TGTGCCAGCAGTTTCAGGGGTGGCCCGGGCTACACCTTC
TRBD2 | TRBJ2-7 | - | TRBV5-1 | CASSPSGRSYEQYF | TGCGCCAGCAGCCCTAGCGGGCGATCCTACGAGCAGTACTTC
- | TRBJ1-5 | once | TRBV30 | CAWSVGDSSNQPQHF | TGTGCCTGGAGTGTAGGGGATTCTAGCAATCAGCCCCAGCATTTT
- | TRBJ2-7 | - | TRBV9 | CASSFRESPYEQYF | TGTGCCAGCAGTTTTAGAGAGTCCCCCTACGAGCAGTACTTC
TRBD1 | TRBJ1-2 | - | TRBV7-9 | CASAIRSTGHGYTF | TGTGCCAGCGCCATTAGGTCGACAGGGCATGGCTACACCTTC
- | TRBJ2-7 | few | TRBV5-1 | CASSLAISYEQYF | TGCGCCAGCAGCTTGGCGATCAGTTACGAGCAGTACTTC
- | TRBJ2-2 | - | TRBV11-2 | CASSLDGAFNTGELFF | TGTGCCAGCAGCTTAGATGGGGCGTTTAACACCGGGGAGCTGTTTTTT
TRBD1 | TRBJ1-2 | - | TRBV28 | CATRQQGAQGDYGYTF | TGTGCCACCCGCCAACAGGGGGCGCAGGGCGACTATGGCTACACCTTC
- | TRBJ1-5 | - | TRBV19 | CASSIGGIQPQHF | TGTGCCAGTAGTATAGGGGGCATTCAGCCCCAGCATTTT
- | TRBJ1-4 | few | TRBV13 | CASSLPGANGKLFF | TGTGCCAGCAGCTTGCCGGGAGCCAATGGAAAACTGTTTTTT
- | TRBJ2-7 | - | TRBV30 | CAWSVGGVAYEQYF | TGTGCCTGGAGTGTGGGGGGAGTGGCCTACGAGCAGTACTTC